Reported below is one T cell receptor (beta chain). Its matching antigen is unknown. A read error may account for a junction end that differs from germline. TCRdb's copy holds only in-frame clones and misses some; the assay was immunoSEQ multiplex PCR. This sample yields around 60,000 clones, of which about two thirds are seen a single time; about 15% belongs to the top ten. The data were taken from a study of T cell clones after liver transplantation. The overall study: Samples came from ITN030ST, which attempted immunosuppression withdrawal within 2 years of liver transplantation. Apart from a few HCV-positive recipients, transplants were for non-autoimmune, non-viral reasons.

Germline V gives CDR1 SSHAT, CDR2 FNYEAQ (reference sequence). The CDR3 runs to 14 residues. Findings and limits, study-wide: Donor-reactive sequences fell more than third party-reactive ones, suggesting partial deletion.

Unstimulated PBMCs were sorted into CD3+CD4+ and CD3+CD8+ populations. The chain carries TRBV7-7 and TRBJ2-5; the match to TRBD1 covers 7 bases. The clonotype originates from a human donor who received a liver transplant. Sample: CD4+ T cells from blood, taken before liver transplant. The CDR3 nucleotides are TGTGCTAGCAGCTTACAGGGACAGCAAGAGACCCAGTACTTC. It is translated as CASSLQGQQETQYF.